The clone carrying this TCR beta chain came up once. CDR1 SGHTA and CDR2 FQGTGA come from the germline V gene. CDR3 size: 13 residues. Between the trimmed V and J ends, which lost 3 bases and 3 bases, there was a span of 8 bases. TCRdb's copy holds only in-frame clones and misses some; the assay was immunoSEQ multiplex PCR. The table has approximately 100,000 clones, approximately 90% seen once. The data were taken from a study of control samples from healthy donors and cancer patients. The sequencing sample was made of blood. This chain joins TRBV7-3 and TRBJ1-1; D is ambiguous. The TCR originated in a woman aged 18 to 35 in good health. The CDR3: CASSLDGYTEAFF. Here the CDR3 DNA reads TGTGCCAGCAGCTTGGACGGCTACACTGAAGCTTTCTTT.